The entry below gives a single T cell receptor (beta chain) sequence along with its context. Its target is not known. The sample originates from a study of cytomegalovirus exposure and HLA in healthy donors. The study's findings and limits: Whilst most TCR sequences proved rare, a subset of public TCRs occurred across many donors. In a later analysis, across HLA loci, associated TCR counts were highest for DRB1, lowest for HLA-C. An observed cluster of highly shared sequence variants was recorded as a likely sequencing artifact.

The ends were cut back, 1 base at V and 6 bases at J, with 9 bases in the middle. Germline-derived CDR1 and CDR2 are MDHEN and SYDVKM. The CDR3 extends over 13 amino acids. PCR employed 60 Vbeta and 13 Jbeta primers. The table came from immunoSEQ multiplex PCR; TCRdb's copy has only in-frame clones and leaves some out. This table holds roughly 150,000 clones, 60% to 85% found once. Specimen: PBMCs. This chain uses TRBV28 with TRBJ1-1; D not certain. This TCR derives from a man aged 25 to 40 in good health and CMV-seronegative. The CDR3 region is CASSLSPGPEAFF. The CDR3 coding sequence is TGTGCCAGCAGTTTATCCCCAGGCCCTGAAGCTTTCTTT.